This T cell receptor (beta chain) was recovered during a study of PD-1 blockade in classical Hodgkin lymphoma. TCRdb's copy holds only in-frame clones and misses some; the assay was immunoSEQ multiplex PCR. This table holds tens of thousands of clones, approximately 78% found once. This clone was observed a handful of times. Time point denoted: cycle 4 day 1 (C4D1), after 6 weeks of nivolumab. Every patient had relapsed following autologous stem cell transplantation, and cohorts differed in brentuximab vedotin exposure. CD4+ T cells were purified from thawed PBMCs by negative selection. The patients, who had relapsed/refractory classical Hodgkin lymphoma, achieved best responses of complete response, partial response or progressive disease. The V gene's germline CDR1 is PRHDT and CDR2 FYEKMQ (reference sequence). CDR3 size: 13 residues. Trimming left V 4 bases short and J 2 bases short, with 8 bases between.

Sequencing was performed on CD4+ T cells from blood, taken before the fourth cycle of nivolumab. The source is a human donor with classical Hodgkin lymphoma. V usage is TRBV13 and J usage is TRBJ2-5; TRBD1 is a possible D gene (6 bases). CDR3 amino acids: CASSSDRQETQYF. Here the CDR3 DNA reads TGTGCCAGCAGCTCGGACAGACAAGAGACCCAGTACTTC.